These 18 T cell receptor beta chains came from one sample sequenced in a study of T cell responses to AZD1222 COVID-19 vaccine. Some clones are missing from TCRdb's copy, which holds only in-frame ones; the method was immunoSEQ multiplex PCR. The sample has under 140,000 clones, around 90% seen once; the top ten hold 15%. Sequencing used peripheral blood, obtained 28 days after the second AZD1222 dose. The receptors were gathered from an adult who received the AZD1222 COVID-19 vaccine.

The rearrangement uses TRBV30 and TRBJ2-7; 10 positions match TRBD1. Germline values: CDR1 GTSNPN, CDR2 SVGIG (reference sequence). J gave up 2 bases and V 4 bases, and 2 bases lay outside the gene matches. The CDR3 has 13 residues. Written as DNA, the CDR3 is TGTGCCTGGACGGGGACAGGGGCCTACGAGCAGTACTTC. Encoded protein: CAWTGTGAYEQYF. Complete variable domain (other parts from reference TRBV30 and TRBJ2-7): SQTIHQWPATLVQPVGSPLSLECTVEGTSNPNLYWYRQAAGRGLQLLFYSVGIGQISSEVPQNLSASRPQDRQFILSSKKLLLSDSGFYLCAWTGTGAYEQYFGPGTRLTVT.

The chain uses TRBV4-2 and TRBJ1-2; the D is unclear. Germline CDR1 reads LGHNA; CDR2 reads YNFKEQ. The V gene lost 5 bases and the J gene lost 4 bases, with 5 bases spanning the gap. The CDR3 has 11 amino acids. In nucleotides, the CDR3 is TGTGCCAGCAGCGACACCTATGGCTACACCTTC. Residues: CASSDTYGYTF.

V usage is TRBV18 and J usage is TRBJ2-1; D unclear. The V gene lost 2 bases and the J gene lost 4 bases, with 9 bases spanning the gap. Germline CDR1 and CDR2: KGHSH and LQKENI. This CDR3 is 14 amino acids long. The CDR3 loop is CASSPTTAYNEQFF. In DNA, the CDR3 is TGTGCCAGCTCACCAACAACAGCGTACAATGAGCAGTTCTTC.

The chain couples TRBV10-3 to TRBJ2-7, with D maybe TRBD2 (6 bases). Trimming took 8 bases from V and 1 from J, leaving 15 bases between them. CDR3 size: 14 residues. CDR1 and CDR2 from the germline V gene are ENHRY and SYGVKD. CDR3 in DNA: TGTGCCATCCGGGAGCCGGGGATATCCTACGAGCAGTACTTC. Its protein is CAIREPGISYEQYF.

The gene calls are TRBV7-6 and TRBJ1-1; D gene ambiguous. CDR3 length: 13 amino acids. CDR1 and CDR2 from the germline V gene are SGHVS and FNYEAQ. With 5 bases removed from V and 2 bases from J, the gap between germline ends came to 9 bases. The CDR3 DNA follows: TGTGCCAGCAGCGCCGACTTAAACACTGAAGCTTTCTTT. It encodes CASSADLNTEAFF. Together with reference TRBV7-6 and TRBJ1-1, the CDR3 gives the full variable domain: GAGVSQSPRYKVTKRGQDVALRCDPISGHVSLYWYRQALGQGPEFLTYFNYEAQQDKSGLPNDRFSAERPEGSISTLTIQRTEQRDSAMYRCASSADLNTEAFFGQGTRLTVV.

The J gene is TRBJ2-5, the V gene TRBV28; D ambiguous. In germline, CDR1 is MDHEN, CDR2 SYDVKM. V shed 5 bases and J shed 5 bases, with 15 bases lying between them. CDR3 length: 14 residues. The CDR3: CASSKNTGGETQYF. CDR3 nucleotide sequence: TGTGCCAGCAGTAAAAACACGGGTGGGGAGACCCAGTACTTC.

The chain joins TRBV7-6 to TRBJ1-3; TRBD1 matches 8 bases. With 5 bases clipped from V and 0 bases from J, the junction kept 12 bases outside the gene matches. Germline V gene sequence: CDR1 SGHVS, CDR2 FNYEAQ. The CDR3 consists of 18 residues. In DNA form, the CDR3 reads TGTGCCAGCAGCCTCGGCGCCCAGGGGGCAACCTCTGGAAACACCATATATTTT. As protein: CASSLGAQGATSGNTIYF.

This sequence joins TRBV28 and TRBJ2-2, with 8 bases that match TRBD2. The CDR3 runs 16 residues. V lost 5 bases to trimming and J lost 5 bases; unmatched junction nucleotides: 10. Germline CDR1 MDHEN, CDR2 SYDVKM. The CDR3 DNA reads TGTGCCAGCAGTCCACCCGGGACGGGAGGGACCGGGGAGCTGTTTTTT. Encoded protein: CASSPPGTGGTGELFF.

The chain has TRBV5-8 and TRBJ2-7; the D gene could be TRBD1 or TRBD2 (6 bases each). Trimming removed 6 bases from V and 2 bases from J, with 15 bases in between. This CDR3 contains 14 residues. The germline V gene encodes CDR1 SGHTS and CDR2 YDEGEE. CDR3 DNA: TGTGCCAGCACCCTGGCCGGGGGCACCTACGAGCAGTACTTC. It codes for CASTLAGGTYEQYF.

The gene calls are TRBV7-9 and TRBJ2-7; no clear D gene. V lost 2 bases and J 6 bases, leaving 11 bases between the germline ends. Germline V CDR1 and CDR2: SEHNR, FQNEAQ (reference sequence). There are 13 residues in the CDR3. The CDR3 loop is CASSLQTPGEQYF. CDR3 DNA: TGTGCCAGCAGCTTACAGACCCCTGGCGAGCAGTACTTC.

This clone came up once. V and J are TRBV19 and TRBJ1-1; D is ambiguous. Trimming stripped 3 bases from V and 3 bases from J, with 8 bases between. Germline CDR1 and CDR2: LNHDA and SQIVND (reference sequence). The CDR3 covers 13 residues. The DNA of the CDR3 is TGTGCCAGTAGTATGAACCCAGACACTGAAGCTTTCTTT. Its protein product is CASSMNPDTEAFF.

This chain connects TRBV6-5 to TRBJ1-1; D remains ambiguous. The V end was cut by 6 bases, the J end by 1 base, with 9 bases between. From germline, CDR1 is MNHEY and CDR2 SVGAGI. CDR3 length: 13 amino acids. The DNA of the CDR3 is TGTGCCAGCAGCGCCCTTAGGAACACTGAAGCTTTCTTT. Its protein is CASSALRNTEAFF.

This rearrangement joins TRBV11-2 to TRBJ1-1; D is unresolved. The CDR3 runs to 15 residues. With 5 bases removed from V and 4 bases from J, the gap between germline ends came to 17 bases. CDR1 and CDR2 (germline): SGHAT, FQNNGV. In DNA, the CDR3 is TGTGCCAGCAGCCCCCTAGCTTATGGAAGCACTGAAGCTTTCTTT. It is translated as CASSPLAYGSTEAFF.

The chain is built from TRBV11-1 and TRBJ1-1, with TRBD1 identical over 9 bases. This CDR3 has 15 amino acids. The V gene's germline CDR1 is SGHAT and CDR2 FQDESV (reference sequence). The V gene end was trimmed by 1 base and the J gene end by 6 bases; junction bases not matched to a gene: 6. The CDR3 here is CASSLETGGAAEAFF. The CDR3, as DNA: TGTGCCAGCAGCTTAGAGACAGGGGGTGCTGCTGAAGCTTTCTTT.

This chain links TRBV29-1 with TRBJ1-1; the D gene is possibly TRBD1 (6 bases). In germline, CDR1 is SQVTM, CDR2 ANQGSEA. The CDR3 has 16 amino acids. Trimming cost V 6 bases and J 4 bases, with 24 bases left between them. In DNA, the CDR3 is TGCAGCGTGAAGGGCCGGGACAAGACTTGGGGCACTGAAGCTTTCTTT. Protein product: CSVKGRDKTWGTEAFF.

The chain links TRBV6-5 to TRBJ1-1; tentative D call: TRBD1 (5 bases). Per the germline V gene, CDR1 is MNHEY and CDR2 is SVGAGI. This CDR3 has 15 residues. V shed 6 bases and J shed 0 bases, with 14 bases lying between them. The CDR3 spells CASSPWGGMNTEAFF. The DNA of the CDR3 is TGTGCCAGCAGCCCATGGGGCGGGATGAACACTGAAGCTTTCTTT.

The chain couples TRBV19 to TRBJ1-5; D remains ambiguous. V lost 3 bases, J lost 5 bases, and 8 bases lay in between. CDR3 length equals 13 residues. Germline V CDR1 and CDR2: LNHDA, SQIVND (reference sequence). CDR3 bases: TGTGCCAGTAGTATTTTTCTGGATCAGCCCCAGCATTTT. This codes for CASSIFLDQPQHF.

The gene calls are TRBV11-2 and TRBJ1-2; a possible D gene is TRBD1 (5 bases). Germline V lookup: CDR1 SGHAT, CDR2 FQNNGV. Trimming took 5 bases from V and 4 from J, leaving 8 bases between them. This CDR3 contains 12 residues. The CDR3 DNA is TGTGCCAGCAGCAGTGGGGGCTATGGCTACACCTTC. Protein product: CASSSGGYGYTF.